This T cell receptor beta chain emerged from a study of PD-1 blockade in classical Hodgkin lymphoma. Clones were read by immunoSEQ multiplex PCR, and TCRdb kept only the in-frame ones, dropping some. This table holds 25,000 to 35,000 clones, more than 60% found once. The V end lost 5 bases, the J end lost 8 bases, and 15 bases lay between the germline ends. This CDR3 contains 13 residues. Germline assignment: CDR1 MNHEY and CDR2 SMNVEV (reference sequence). Relapses following autologous stem cell transplantation were seen in all patients, with brentuximab vedotin exposure varying. The sample consisted of peripheral blood mononuclear cells (PBMCs), taken before the second cycle of nivolumab. V and J are TRBV27 and TRBJ1-2; D ambiguous. This sequence was found in a human donor with classical Hodgkin lymphoma. The CDR3 spells CASSATKMGGYTF. CDR3 sequence (DNA): TGTGCCAGCAGTGCCACAAAGATGGGCGGCTACACCTTC.